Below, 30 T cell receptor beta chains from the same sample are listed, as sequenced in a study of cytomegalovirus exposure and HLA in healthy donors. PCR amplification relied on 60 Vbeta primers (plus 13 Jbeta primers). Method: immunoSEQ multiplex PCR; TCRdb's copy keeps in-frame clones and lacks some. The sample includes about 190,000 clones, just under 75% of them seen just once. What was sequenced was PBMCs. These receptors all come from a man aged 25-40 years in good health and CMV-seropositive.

CDR3 sequence reads: CASSDGGASTDTQYF. The CDR3 DNA reads as TGTGCCAGCAGTGACGGGGGGGCGAGCACAGATACGCAGTATTTT. This rearrangement joins TRBV2 to TRBJ2-3; 8 bases are shared with TRBD2. This CDR3 contains 15 residues. V lost 3 bases, J lost 0 bases, and 2 bases stayed unmatched. Germline CDR1 reads SNHLY; CDR2 reads FYNNEI. Full variable domain (missing parts from reference TRBV2 and TRBJ2-3): EPEVTQTPSHQVTQMGQEVILRCVPISNHLYFYWYRQILGQKVEFLVSFYNNEISEKSEIFDDQFSVERPDGSNFTLKIRSTKLEDSAMYFCASSDGGASTDTQYFGPGTRLTVL.

CDR3 sequence reads: CASSLGSGATGELFF. CDR3 in DNA: TGCGCCAGCAGCTTGGGTAGCGGGGCGACCGGGGAGCTGTTTTTT. The chain joins TRBV5-1 to TRBJ2-2; 8 bases agree with TRBD2. V shed 0 bases, J shed 5 bases, and the junction held 3 bases outside the gene matches. The CDR3 has 15 residues. The germline V gene encodes CDR1 SGHRS and CDR2 YFSETQ. Filled out from reference TRBV5-1 and TRBJ2-2, the complete variable domain reads KAGVTQTPRYLIKTRGQQVTLSCSPISGHRSVSWYQQTPGQGLQFLFEYFSETQRNKGNFPGRFSGRQFSNSRSEMNVSTLELGDSALYLCASSLGSGATGELFFGEGSRLTVL.

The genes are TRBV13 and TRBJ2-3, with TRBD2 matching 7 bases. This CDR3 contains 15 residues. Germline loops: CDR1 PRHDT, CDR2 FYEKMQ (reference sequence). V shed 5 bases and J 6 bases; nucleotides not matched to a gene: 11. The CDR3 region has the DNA TGTGCCAGCAGCAGCGGGACGAAGAGCCCGGATACGCAGTATTTT. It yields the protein CASSSGTKSPDTQYF.

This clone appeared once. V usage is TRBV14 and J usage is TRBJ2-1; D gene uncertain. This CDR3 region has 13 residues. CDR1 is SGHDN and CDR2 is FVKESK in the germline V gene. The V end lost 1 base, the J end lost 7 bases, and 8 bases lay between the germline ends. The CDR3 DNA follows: TGTGCCAGCAGCCAAGTCGGGTGGAATGAGCAGTTCTTC. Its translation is CASSQVGWNEQFF. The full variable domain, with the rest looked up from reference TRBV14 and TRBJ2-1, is EAGVTQFPSHSVIEKGQTVTLRCDPISGHDNLYWYRRVMGKEIKFLLHFVKESKQDESGMPNNRFLAERTGGTYSTLKVQPAELEDSGVYFCASSQVGWNEQFFGPGTRLTVL.

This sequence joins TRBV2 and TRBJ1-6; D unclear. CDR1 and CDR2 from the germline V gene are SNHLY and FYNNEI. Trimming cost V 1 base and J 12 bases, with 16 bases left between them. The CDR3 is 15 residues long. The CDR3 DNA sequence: TGTGCCAGCAGTGAAGGTTTTACAACAGTAAGACCCCTCCACTTT. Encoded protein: CASSEGFTTVRPLHF.

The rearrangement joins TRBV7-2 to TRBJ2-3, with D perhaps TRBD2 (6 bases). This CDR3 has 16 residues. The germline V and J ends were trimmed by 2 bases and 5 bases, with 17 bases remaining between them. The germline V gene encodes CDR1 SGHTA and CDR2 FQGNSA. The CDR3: CASSLNLGSSGDTQYF. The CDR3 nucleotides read TGTGCCAGCAGCTTAAACCTCGGGAGCAGTGGAGATACGCAGTATTTT.

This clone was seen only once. The CDR3 DNA sequence: TGTGCCAGCAGTTTAGCTACTAGCGGGAGGAGTTACGAGCAGTACTTC. Protein: CASSLATSGRSYEQYF. This chain joins TRBV28 and TRBJ2-7, with 12 bases aligning to TRBD2. The length of the CDR3 is 16 residues. Trimming cost V 2 bases and J 4 bases; bases outside gene matches: 6. The germline V gene has CDR1 MDHEN and CDR2 SYDVKM.

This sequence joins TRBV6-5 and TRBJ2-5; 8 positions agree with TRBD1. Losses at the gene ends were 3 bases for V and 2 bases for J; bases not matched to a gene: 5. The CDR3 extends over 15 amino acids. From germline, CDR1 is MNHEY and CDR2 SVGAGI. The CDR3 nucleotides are TGTGCCAGCAGTTATGCTGGACAGGGTCAAGAGACCCAGTACTTC. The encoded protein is CASSYAGQGQETQYF.

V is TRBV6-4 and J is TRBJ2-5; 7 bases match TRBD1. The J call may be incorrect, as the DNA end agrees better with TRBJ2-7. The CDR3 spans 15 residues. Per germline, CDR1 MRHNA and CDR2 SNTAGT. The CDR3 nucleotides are TGTGCCAGCAGTGCCAACCGGGACAGTTCCTACGAGCAGTACTTC. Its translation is CASSANRDSSYEQYF.

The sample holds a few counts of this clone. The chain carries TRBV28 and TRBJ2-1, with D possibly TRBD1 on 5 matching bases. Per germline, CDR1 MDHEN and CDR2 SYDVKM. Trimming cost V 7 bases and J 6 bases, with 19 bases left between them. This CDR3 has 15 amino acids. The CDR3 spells CASTSLRRGGNEQFF. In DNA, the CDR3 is TGTGCCAGCACCTCACTAAGAAGGGGTGGCAATGAGCAGTTCTTC. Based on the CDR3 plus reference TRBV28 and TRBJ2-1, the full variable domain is DVKVTQSSRYLVKRTGEKVFLECVQDMDHENMFWYRQDPGLGLRLIYFSYDVKMKEKGDIPEGYSVSREKKERFSLILESASTNQTSMYLCASTSLRRGGNEQFFGPGTRLTVL.

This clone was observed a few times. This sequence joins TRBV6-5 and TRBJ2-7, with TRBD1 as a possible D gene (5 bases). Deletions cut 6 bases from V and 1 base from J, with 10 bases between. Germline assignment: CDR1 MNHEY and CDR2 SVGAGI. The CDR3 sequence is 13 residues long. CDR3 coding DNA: TGTGCCAGCAGCCCTCAGGGATCCTACGAGCAGTACTTC. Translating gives CASSPQGSYEQYF.

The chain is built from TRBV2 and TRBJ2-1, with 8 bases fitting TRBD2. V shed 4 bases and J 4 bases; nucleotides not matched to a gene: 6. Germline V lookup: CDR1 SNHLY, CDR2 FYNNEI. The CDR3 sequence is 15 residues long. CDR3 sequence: CASSVQRGRYNEQFF. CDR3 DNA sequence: TGTGCCAGCAGTGTCCAGCGGGGGAGGTACAATGAGCAGTTCTTC.

The DNA for the CDR3 is TGCGCCAGCAGCCAACTTTACGGGGAACGAAACACTGAAGCTTTCTTT. Encoded protein: CASSQLYGERNTEAFF. The rearrangement uses TRBV4-3 and TRBJ1-1; D is ambiguous. Germline CDR1 reads LGHNA; CDR2 reads YSLEER. The CDR3 length is 16 residues. Deletions cut 2 bases from V and 2 bases from J, with 15 bases between.

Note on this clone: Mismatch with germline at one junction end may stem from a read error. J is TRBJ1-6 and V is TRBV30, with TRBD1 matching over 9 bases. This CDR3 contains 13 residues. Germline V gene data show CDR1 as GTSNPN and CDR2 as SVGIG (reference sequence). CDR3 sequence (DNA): TGTGCCTGGAGCATACCGGGACAGGGACTAAGGGCCTTT. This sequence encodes CAWSIPGQGLRAF.

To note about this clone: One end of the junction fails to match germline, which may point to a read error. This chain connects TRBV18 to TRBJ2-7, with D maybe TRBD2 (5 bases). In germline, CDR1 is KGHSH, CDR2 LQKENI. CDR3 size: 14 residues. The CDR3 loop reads CASSPKRESYKQYF. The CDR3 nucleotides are TGTGCCAGCTCACCAAAAAGGGAGAGCTACAAGCAGTACTTC.

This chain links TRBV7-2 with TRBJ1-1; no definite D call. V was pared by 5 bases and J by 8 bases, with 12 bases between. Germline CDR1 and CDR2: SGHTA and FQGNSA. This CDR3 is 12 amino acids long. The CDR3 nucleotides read TGTGCCAGCAGCCCACCGCAGGCAGAAGCTTTCTTT. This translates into CASSPPQAEAFF. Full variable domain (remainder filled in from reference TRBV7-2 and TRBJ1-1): GAGVSQSPSNKVTEKGKDVELRCDPISGHTALYWYRQSLGQGLEFLIYFQGNSAPDKSGLPSDRFSAERTGGSVSTLTIQRTQQEDSAVYLCASSPPQAEAFFGQGTRLTVV.

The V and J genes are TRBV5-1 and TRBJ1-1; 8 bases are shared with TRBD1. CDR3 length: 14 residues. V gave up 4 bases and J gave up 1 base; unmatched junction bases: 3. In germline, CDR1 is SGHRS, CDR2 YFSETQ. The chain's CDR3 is CASSGTGQNTEAFF. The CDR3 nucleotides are TGCGCCAGCAGCGGGACAGGACAGAACACTGAAGCTTTCTTT. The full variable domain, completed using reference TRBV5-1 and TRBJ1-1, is KAGVTQTPRYLIKTRGQQVTLSCSPISGHRSVSWYQQTPGQGLQFLFEYFSETQRNKGNFPGRFSGRQFSNSRSEMNVSTLELGDSALYLCASSGTGQNTEAFFGQGTRLTVV.

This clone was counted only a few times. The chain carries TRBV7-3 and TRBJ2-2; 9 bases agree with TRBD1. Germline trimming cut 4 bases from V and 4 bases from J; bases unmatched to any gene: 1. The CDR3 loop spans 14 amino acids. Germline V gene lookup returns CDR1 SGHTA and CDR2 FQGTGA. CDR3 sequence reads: CASSWDRVTGELFF. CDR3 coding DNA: TGTGCCAGCAGCTGGGACAGGGTCACCGGGGAGCTGTTTTTT. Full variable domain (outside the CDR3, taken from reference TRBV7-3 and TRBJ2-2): GAGVSQTPSNKVTEKGKYVELRCDPISGHTALYWYRQSLGQGPEFLIYFQGTGAADDSGLPNDRFFAVRPEGSVSTLKIQRTERGDSAVYLCASSWDRVTGELFFGEGSRLTVL.

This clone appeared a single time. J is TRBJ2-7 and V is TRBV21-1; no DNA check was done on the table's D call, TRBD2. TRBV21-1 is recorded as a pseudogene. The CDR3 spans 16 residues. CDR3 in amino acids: CASSKVNEEASYEQYF. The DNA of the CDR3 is TGTGCCAGCAGCAAAGTAAACGAGGAAGCATCCTACGAGCAGTACTTC.

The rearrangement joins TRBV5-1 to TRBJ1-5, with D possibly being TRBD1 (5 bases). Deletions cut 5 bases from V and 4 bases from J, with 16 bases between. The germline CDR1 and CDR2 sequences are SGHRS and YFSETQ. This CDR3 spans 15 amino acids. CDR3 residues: CASRGGSIRNQPQHF. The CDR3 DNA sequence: TGCGCCAGCAGGGGGGGGAGTATACGGAATCAGCCCCAGCATTTT.

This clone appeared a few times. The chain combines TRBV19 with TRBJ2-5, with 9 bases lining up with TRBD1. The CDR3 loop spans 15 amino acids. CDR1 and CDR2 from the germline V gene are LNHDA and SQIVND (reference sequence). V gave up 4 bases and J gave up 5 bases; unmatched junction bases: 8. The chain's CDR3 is CASSTRDRELETQYF. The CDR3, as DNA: TGTGCCAGTAGTACCAGGGACAGGGAATTGGAGACCCAGTACTTC.

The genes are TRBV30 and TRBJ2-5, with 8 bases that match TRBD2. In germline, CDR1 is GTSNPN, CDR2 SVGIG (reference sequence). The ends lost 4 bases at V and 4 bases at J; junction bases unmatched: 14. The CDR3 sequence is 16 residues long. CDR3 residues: CAWTRPPGGPSETQYF. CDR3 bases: TGTGCCTGGACCCGCCCACCGGGGGGGCCTTCAGAGACCCAGTACTTC.

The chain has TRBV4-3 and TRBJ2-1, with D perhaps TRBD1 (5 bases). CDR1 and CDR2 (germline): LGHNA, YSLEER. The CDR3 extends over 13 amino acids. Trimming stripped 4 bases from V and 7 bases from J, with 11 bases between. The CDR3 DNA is TGCGCCAGCAGCCGGACCAGGGCTAATGAGCAGTTCTTC. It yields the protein CASSRTRANEQFF.

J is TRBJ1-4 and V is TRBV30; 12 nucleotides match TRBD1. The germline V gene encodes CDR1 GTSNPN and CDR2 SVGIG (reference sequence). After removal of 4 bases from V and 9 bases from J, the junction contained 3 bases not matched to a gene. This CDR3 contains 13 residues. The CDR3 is CAWIGTGGKKLFF. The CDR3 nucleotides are TGTGCCTGGATAGGGACAGGGGGCAAAAAACTGTTTTTT.

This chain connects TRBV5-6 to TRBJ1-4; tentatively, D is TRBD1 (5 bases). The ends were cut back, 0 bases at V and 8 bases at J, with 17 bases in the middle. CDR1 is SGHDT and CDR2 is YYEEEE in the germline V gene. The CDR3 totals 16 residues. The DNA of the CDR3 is TGTGCCAGCAGCTTGGCGTTGGCAGGGAGGTTGGAAAAACTGTTTTTT. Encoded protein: CASSLALAGRLEKLFF.

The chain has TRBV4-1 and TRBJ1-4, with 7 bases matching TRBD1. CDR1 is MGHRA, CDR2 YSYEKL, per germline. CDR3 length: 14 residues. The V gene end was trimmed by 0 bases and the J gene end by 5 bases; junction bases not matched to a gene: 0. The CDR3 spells CASSQETGNEKLFF. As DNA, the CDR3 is TGCGCCAGCAGCCAAGAGACAGGGAATGAAAAACTGTTTTTT.

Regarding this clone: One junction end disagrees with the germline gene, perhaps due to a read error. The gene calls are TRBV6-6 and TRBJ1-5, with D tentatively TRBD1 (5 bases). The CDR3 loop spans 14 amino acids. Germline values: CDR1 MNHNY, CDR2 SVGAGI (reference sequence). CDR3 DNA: TGTGTCAGCCTGGGGCCCGTGAGCAATCAGCCCCAGCATTTT. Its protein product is CVSLGPVSNQPQHF.

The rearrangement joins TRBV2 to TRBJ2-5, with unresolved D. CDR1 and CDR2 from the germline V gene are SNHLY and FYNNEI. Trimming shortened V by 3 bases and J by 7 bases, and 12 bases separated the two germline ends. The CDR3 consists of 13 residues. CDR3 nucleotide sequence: TGTGCCAGCAGTGAGAGCCCCTCGGGGACCCAGTACTTC. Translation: CASSESPSGTQYF.

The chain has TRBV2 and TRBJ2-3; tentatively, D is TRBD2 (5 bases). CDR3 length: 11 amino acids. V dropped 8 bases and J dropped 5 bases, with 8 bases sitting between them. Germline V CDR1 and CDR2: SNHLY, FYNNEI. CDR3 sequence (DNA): TGTGCCAGCTGGGCGGGAGATACGCAGTATTTT. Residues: CASWAGDTQYF. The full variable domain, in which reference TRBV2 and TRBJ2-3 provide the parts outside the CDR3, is EPEVTQTPSHQVTQMGQEVILRCVPISNHLYFYWYRQILGQKVEFLVSFYNNEISEKSEIFDDQFSVERPDGSNFTLKIRSTKLEDSAMYFCASWAGDTQYFGPGTRLTVL.

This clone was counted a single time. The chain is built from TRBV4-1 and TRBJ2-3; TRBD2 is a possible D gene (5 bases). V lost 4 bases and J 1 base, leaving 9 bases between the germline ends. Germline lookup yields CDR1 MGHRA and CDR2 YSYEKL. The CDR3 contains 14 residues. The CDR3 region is CASSPELGTDTQYF. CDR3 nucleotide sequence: TGCGCCAGCAGCCCCGAACTAGGCACAGATACGCAGTATTTT.